This is a list of T cell receptor beta chains from one sample in a study of blood T cell repertoires in COVID-19. Produced via immunoSEQ multiplex PCR; TCRdb's table is partial and in-frame only. This table has about 140,000 clones, roughly four fifths appearing once. Sequencing was performed on PBMCs or T cells enriched from blood (not recorded which). These receptors were collected from a woman younger than 35 who had been exposed to COVID-19. CDR3s include the opening cysteine and the closing phenylalanine or tryptophan. Each record gives: J gene, clone size, CDR3 length, V gene, D gene, CDR3 DNA, CDR3 protein. D genes are given only for firm matches. Size is omitted from some rows. Given values are once, few, many or a class for expanded clones.

j_call: TRBJ1-5; clone_size: -; cdr3_length: 13; v_call: TRBV30; d_call: -; cdr3_nt: TGTGCCTGGGATCGGGCAGGGATTCAGCCCCAGCATTTT; cdr3_aa: CAWDRAGIQPQHF
j_call: TRBJ1-2; clone_size: -; cdr3_length: 15; v_call: TRBV9; d_call: -; cdr3_nt: TGTGCCAGCAGCGTAACTCCAGGGACTGACTATGGCTACACCTTC; cdr3_aa: CASSVTPGTDYGYTF
j_call: TRBJ2-7; clone_size: -; cdr3_length: 15; v_call: TRBV15; d_call: -; cdr3_nt: TGTGCCACCAGCGAGGGGCTAGCGATTACCTACGAGCAGTACTTC; cdr3_aa: CATSEGLAITYEQYF
j_call: TRBJ2-5; clone_size: -; cdr3_length: 13; v_call: TRBV18; d_call: -; cdr3_nt: TGTGCCAGCTCACCTCGGTACCAAGAGACCCAGTACTTC; cdr3_aa: CASSPRYQETQYF
j_call: TRBJ2-7; clone_size: once; cdr3_length: 12; v_call: TRBV11-2; d_call: -; cdr3_nt: TGTGCCAGCCGGGCCGGGGTCTACGAGCAGTACTTC; cdr3_aa: CASRAGVYEQYF
j_call: TRBJ2-4; clone_size: -; cdr3_length: 11; v_call: TRBV9; d_call: -; cdr3_nt: TGTGCCAGCAGCGATCCGGGACTTTTCCGCTTC; cdr3_aa: CASSDPGLFRF
j_call: TRBJ2-5; clone_size: -; cdr3_length: 14; v_call: TRBV18; d_call: TRBD1; cdr3_nt: TGTGCCAGCTCACCTCTAGACAGGGCGGAGACCCAGTACTTC; cdr3_aa: CASSPLDRAETQYF
j_call: TRBJ1-2; clone_size: -; cdr3_length: 14; v_call: TRBV4-1; d_call: -; cdr3_nt: TGCGCCAGCAGCGATGGACACACTAACTATGGCTACACCTTC; cdr3_aa: CASSDGHTNYGYTF
j_call: TRBJ1-2; clone_size: once; cdr3_length: 15; v_call: TRBV9; d_call: -; cdr3_nt: TGTGCCAGCAGCGTGTCCAGGGGCGCTAGCTATGGCTACACCTTC; cdr3_aa: CASSVSRGASYGYTF
j_call: TRBJ2-1; clone_size: -; cdr3_length: 16; v_call: TRBV3-1/TRBV3-2; d_call: -; cdr3_nt: TGTGCCAGCAGCCAAGCGGGAGCCCACTCCTACAATGAGCAGTTCTTC; cdr3_aa: CASSQAGAHSYNEQFF
j_call: TRBJ2-3; clone_size: -; cdr3_length: 14; v_call: TRBV27; d_call: TRBD2; cdr3_nt: TGTGCCAGCAGTTCACTAGCGGCTAAAGATACGCAGTATTTT; cdr3_aa: CASSSLAAKDTQYF
j_call: TRBJ1-6; clone_size: -; cdr3_length: 12; v_call: TRBV3-1/TRBV3-2; d_call: -; cdr3_nt: TGTGCCAGCAGCCATTCACCGGGGACTCTCCACTTT; cdr3_aa: CASSHSPGTLHF
j_call: TRBJ1-1; clone_size: -; cdr3_length: 12; v_call: TRBV29-1; d_call: -; cdr3_nt: TGCAGCGTTGAAGACAACGCGCGAACCGCTTTCTTT; cdr3_aa: CSVEDNARTAFF
j_call: TRBJ1-1; clone_size: -; cdr3_length: 13; v_call: TRBV7-9; d_call: -; cdr3_nt: TGTGCCAGCAGCTCACAGGAAAACACTGAAGCTTTCTTT; cdr3_aa: CASSSQENTEAFF
j_call: TRBJ2-7; clone_size: -; cdr3_length: 15; v_call: TRBV28; d_call: TRBD2; cdr3_nt: TGTGCCAGCAGACGAACACCTACGACTAGCGGCGAGCAGTACTTC; cdr3_aa: CASRRTPTTSGEQYF
j_call: TRBJ2-7; clone_size: -; cdr3_length: 17; v_call: TRBV13; d_call: TRBD1; cdr3_nt: TGTGCCAGCAGCCAGCAATCGTTCGGGACAGCTCCCTACGAGCAGTACTTC; cdr3_aa: CASSQQSFGTAPYEQYF
j_call: TRBJ1-2; clone_size: -; cdr3_length: 15; v_call: TRBV10-3; d_call: TRBD1; cdr3_nt: TGTGCCATCAGCATAGACAGGGAAGGAACTATTGGCTACACCTTC; cdr3_aa: CAISIDREGTIGYTF
j_call: TRBJ2-3; clone_size: -; cdr3_length: 14; v_call: TRBV7-2; d_call: TRBD1; cdr3_nt: TGTGCCAGCAGCCGCTTACAGGGGGCAGATACGCAGTATTTT; cdr3_aa: CASSRLQGADTQYF
j_call: TRBJ1-2; clone_size: -; cdr3_length: 15; v_call: TRBV5-1; d_call: -; cdr3_nt: TGCGCCAGCAGCTTGGCGTCGGGCAGGGCCTATGGCTACACCTTC; cdr3_aa: CASSLASGRAYGYTF
j_call: TRBJ2-1; clone_size: -; cdr3_length: 16; v_call: TRBV18; d_call: TRBD1; cdr3_nt: TGTGCCGGTGCTCGAGCCGGGACAGGGGGGAACAATGAGCAGTTCTTC; cdr3_aa: CAGARAGTGGNNEQFF
j_call: TRBJ2-3; clone_size: -; cdr3_length: 18; v_call: TRBV24-1; d_call: TRBD2; cdr3_nt: TGTGCCACCAGTGATTTAGGCCTAGCGGGAGTAAGAGGGTATACGCAGTATTTT; cdr3_aa: CATSDLGLAGVRGYTQYF
j_call: TRBJ1-2; clone_size: -; cdr3_length: 13; v_call: TRBV19; d_call: -; cdr3_nt: TGTGCCAGTAGAAAAAAGGGGCCCTATGGCTACACCTTC; cdr3_aa: CASRKKGPYGYTF
j_call: TRBJ1-1; clone_size: few; cdr3_length: 13; v_call: TRBV7-9; d_call: -; cdr3_nt: TGTGCCAGCAGCTTAGGCACCGGGTCTGAAGCTTTCTTT; cdr3_aa: CASSLGTGSEAFF
j_call: TRBJ2-3; clone_size: -; cdr3_length: 12; v_call: TRBV27; d_call: TRBD2; cdr3_nt: TGTGCCAGCAGTCCTGGGACTAGCGCGCAGTATTTT; cdr3_aa: CASSPGTSAQYF
j_call: TRBJ1-5; clone_size: few; cdr3_length: 14; v_call: TRBV19; d_call: -; cdr3_nt: TGTGCCAGTAGTTACGGGACACACTATCAGCCCCAGCATTTT; cdr3_aa: CASSYGTHYQPQHF
j_call: TRBJ2-1; clone_size: -; cdr3_length: 15; v_call: TRBV2; d_call: -; cdr3_nt: TGTGCCAGCAGTGAGTCAACGGGATGGAACAATGAGCAGTTCTTC; cdr3_aa: CASSESTGWNNEQFF
j_call: TRBJ2-1; clone_size: few; cdr3_length: 12; v_call: TRBV30; d_call: -; cdr3_nt: TGTGCCTGGAGTCCTACCGACAGTGGGCAGTTCTTC; cdr3_aa: CAWSPTDSGQFF
j_call: TRBJ2-1; clone_size: -; cdr3_length: 16; v_call: TRBV4-2; d_call: TRBD2; cdr3_nt: TGTGCCAGCAGCCAAGAGACTAGCGATCGCTACAATGAGCAGTTCTTC; cdr3_aa: CASSQETSDRYNEQFF
j_call: TRBJ1-1; clone_size: once; cdr3_length: 18; v_call: TRBV9; d_call: -; cdr3_nt: TGTGCCAGCAGCAAAAAGACCCCGGGACCCGGGAGGGACACTGAAGCTTTCTTT; cdr3_aa: CASSKKTPGPGRDTEAFF
j_call: TRBJ2-7; clone_size: -; cdr3_length: 14; v_call: TRBV21-1; d_call: -; cdr3_nt: TGTGCCCGGGGGAAGTCCACGAGCTCCTACGAGCAGTACTTC; cdr3_aa: CARGKSTSSYEQYF
j_call: TRBJ2-5; clone_size: -; cdr3_length: 13; v_call: TRBV7-3; d_call: TRBD2; cdr3_nt: TGTGCCAGCAGCTTAAGCGGGAGGGAGACCCAGTACTTC; cdr3_aa: CASSLSGRETQYF
j_call: TRBJ2-7; clone_size: -; cdr3_length: 14; v_call: TRBV19; d_call: TRBD1; cdr3_nt: TGTGCCAGCCGAAGGGTCACAGGGGACAACGAGCAGTACTTC; cdr3_aa: CASRRVTGDNEQYF
j_call: TRBJ2-3; clone_size: -; cdr3_length: 14; v_call: TRBV3-1/TRBV3-2; d_call: -; cdr3_nt: TGTGCCAGCAGCCATCCCCCGAGCACAGATACGCAGTATTTT; cdr3_aa: CASSHPPSTDTQYF
j_call: TRBJ1-6; clone_size: -; cdr3_length: 14; v_call: TRBV6-5; d_call: TRBD1; cdr3_nt: TGTGCCAGCACCAGGGGGACGGCTAGCTCACCCCTCCACTTT; cdr3_aa: CASTRGTASSPLHF
j_call: TRBJ1-2; clone_size: -; cdr3_length: 12; v_call: TRBV29-1; d_call: -; cdr3_nt: TGCAGCGTTGGGGGCGCCTTATCTGGCTACACCTTC; cdr3_aa: CSVGGALSGYTF
j_call: TRBJ1-1; clone_size: -; cdr3_length: 17; v_call: TRBV27; d_call: TRBD1; cdr3_nt: TGTGCCAGCAGTCCCCTCGGACAGGGGGCTGGGAACACTGAAGCTTTCTTT; cdr3_aa: CASSPLGQGAGNTEAFF
j_call: TRBJ2-1; clone_size: -; cdr3_length: 13; v_call: TRBV5-5; d_call: -; cdr3_nt: TGTGCCAGCAGCTTGGGATGGAGGAATGAGCAGTTCTTC; cdr3_aa: CASSLGWRNEQFF